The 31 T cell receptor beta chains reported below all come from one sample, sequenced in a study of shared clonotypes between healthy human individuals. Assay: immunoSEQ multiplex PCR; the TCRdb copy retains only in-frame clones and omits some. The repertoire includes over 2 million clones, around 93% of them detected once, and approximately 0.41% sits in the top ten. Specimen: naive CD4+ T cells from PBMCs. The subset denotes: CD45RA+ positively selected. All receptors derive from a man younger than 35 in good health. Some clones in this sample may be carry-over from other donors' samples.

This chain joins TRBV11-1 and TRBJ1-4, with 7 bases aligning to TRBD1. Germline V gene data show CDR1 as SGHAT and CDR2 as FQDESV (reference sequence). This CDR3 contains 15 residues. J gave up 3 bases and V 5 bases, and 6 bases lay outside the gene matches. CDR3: CASSISTGSNEKLFF. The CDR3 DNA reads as TGTGCCAGCAGCATCTCGACAGGGTCTAATGAAAAACTGTTTTTT.

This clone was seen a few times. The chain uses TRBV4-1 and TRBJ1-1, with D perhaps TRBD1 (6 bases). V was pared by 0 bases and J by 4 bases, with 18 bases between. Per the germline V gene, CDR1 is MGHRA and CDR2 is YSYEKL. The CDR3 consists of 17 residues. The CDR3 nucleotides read TGCGCCAGCAGCCAAGATTTCAGGGGCCGATGGGGCACTGAAGCTTTCTTT. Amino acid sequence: CASSQDFRGRWGTEAFF.

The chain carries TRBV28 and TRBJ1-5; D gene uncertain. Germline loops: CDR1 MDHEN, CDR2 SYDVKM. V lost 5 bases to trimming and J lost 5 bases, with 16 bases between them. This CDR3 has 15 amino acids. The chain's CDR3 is CASSPPGSRYQPQHF. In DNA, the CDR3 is TGTGCCAGCAGTCCCCCCGGGAGCAGGTATCAGCCCCAGCATTTT.

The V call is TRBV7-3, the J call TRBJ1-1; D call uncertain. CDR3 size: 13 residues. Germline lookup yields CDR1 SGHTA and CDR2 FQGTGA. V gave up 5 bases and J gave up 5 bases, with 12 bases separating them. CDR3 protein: CASSPAGITEAFF. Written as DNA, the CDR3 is TGTGCCAGCAGCCCGGCCGGGATTACTGAAGCTTTCTTT.

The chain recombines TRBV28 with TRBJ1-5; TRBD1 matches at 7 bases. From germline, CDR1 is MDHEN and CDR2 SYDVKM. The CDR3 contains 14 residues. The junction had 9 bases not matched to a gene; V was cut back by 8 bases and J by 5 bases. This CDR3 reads CASGPGGTHQPQHF. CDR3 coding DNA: TGTGCCAGCGGCCCAGGGGGGACCCATCAGCCCCAGCATTTT.

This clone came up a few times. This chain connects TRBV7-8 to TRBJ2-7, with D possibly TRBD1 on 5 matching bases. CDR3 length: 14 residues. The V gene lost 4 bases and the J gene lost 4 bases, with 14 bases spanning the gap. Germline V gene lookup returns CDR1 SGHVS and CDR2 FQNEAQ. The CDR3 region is CASSSQGHAYEQYF. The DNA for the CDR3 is TGTGCCAGCAGCTCCCAGGGCCATGCGTACGAGCAGTACTTC.

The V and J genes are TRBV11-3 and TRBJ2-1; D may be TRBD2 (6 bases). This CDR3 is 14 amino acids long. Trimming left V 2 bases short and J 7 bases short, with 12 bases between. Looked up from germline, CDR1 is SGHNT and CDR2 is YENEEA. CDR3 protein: CASSLSSAQNEQFF. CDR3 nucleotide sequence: TGTGCCAGCAGCTTATCTAGCGCTCAAAATGAGCAGTTCTTC. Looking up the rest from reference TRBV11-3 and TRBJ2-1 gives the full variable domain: EAGVVQSPRYKIIEKKQPVAFWCNPISGHNTLYWYLQNLGQGPELLIRYENEEAVDDSQLPKDRFSAERLKGVDSTLKIQPAELGDSAVYLCASSLSSAQNEQFFGPGTRLTVL.

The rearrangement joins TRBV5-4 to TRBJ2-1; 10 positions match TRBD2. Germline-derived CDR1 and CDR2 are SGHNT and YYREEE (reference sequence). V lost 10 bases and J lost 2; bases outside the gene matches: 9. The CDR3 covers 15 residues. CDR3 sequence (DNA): TGTGCCCCCGGACAGAGCGGGAGGGCCTACAATGAGCAGTTCTTC. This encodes CAPGQSGRAYNEQFF.

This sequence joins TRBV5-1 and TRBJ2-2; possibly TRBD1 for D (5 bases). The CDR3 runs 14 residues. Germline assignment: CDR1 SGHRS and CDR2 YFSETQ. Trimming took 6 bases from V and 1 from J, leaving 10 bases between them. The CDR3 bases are TGCGCCAGCACTCGGCAGGGGAACACCGGGGAGCTGTTTTTT. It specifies CASTRQGNTGELFF.

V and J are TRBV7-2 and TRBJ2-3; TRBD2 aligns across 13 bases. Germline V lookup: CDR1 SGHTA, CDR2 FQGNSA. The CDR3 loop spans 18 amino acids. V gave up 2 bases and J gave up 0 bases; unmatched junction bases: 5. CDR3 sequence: CASSLMGTSGASTDTQYF. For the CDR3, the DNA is TGTGCCAGCAGCTTAATGGGGACTAGCGGGGCTAGCACAGATACGCAGTATTTT.

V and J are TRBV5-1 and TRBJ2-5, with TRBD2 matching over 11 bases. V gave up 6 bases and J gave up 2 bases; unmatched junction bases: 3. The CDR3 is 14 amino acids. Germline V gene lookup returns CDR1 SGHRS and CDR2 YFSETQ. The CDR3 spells CASNLAGGQETQYF. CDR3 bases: TGCGCCAGCAACTTAGCGGGAGGGCAAGAGACCCAGTACTTC.

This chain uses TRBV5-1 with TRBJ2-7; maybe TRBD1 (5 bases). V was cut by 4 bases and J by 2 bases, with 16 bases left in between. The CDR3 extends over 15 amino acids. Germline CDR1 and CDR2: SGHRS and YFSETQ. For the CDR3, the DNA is TGCGCCAGCAGCACGGACCCCGACAGACCCTACGAGCAGTACTTC. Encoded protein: CASSTDPDRPYEQYF.

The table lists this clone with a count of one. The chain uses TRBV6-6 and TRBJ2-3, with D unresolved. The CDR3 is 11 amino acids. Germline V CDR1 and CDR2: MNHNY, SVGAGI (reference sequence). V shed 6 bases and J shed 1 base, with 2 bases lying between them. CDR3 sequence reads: CASSRTDTQYF. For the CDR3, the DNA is TGTGCCAGCAGCCGCACAGATACGCAGTATTTT.

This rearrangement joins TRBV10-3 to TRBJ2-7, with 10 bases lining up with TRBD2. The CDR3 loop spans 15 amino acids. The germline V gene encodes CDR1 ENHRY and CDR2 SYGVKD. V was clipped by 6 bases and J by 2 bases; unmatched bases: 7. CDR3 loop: CAISITSGTAYEQYF. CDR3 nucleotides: TGTGCCATCAGCATAACTAGCGGGACTGCCTACGAGCAGTACTTC.

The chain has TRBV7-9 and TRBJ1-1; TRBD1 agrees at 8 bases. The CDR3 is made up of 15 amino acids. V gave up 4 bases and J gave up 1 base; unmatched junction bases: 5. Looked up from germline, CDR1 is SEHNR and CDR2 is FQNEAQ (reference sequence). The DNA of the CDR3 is TGTGCCAGCAGCTCCAGGGACAGGACGAACACTGAAGCTTTCTTT. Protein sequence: CASSSRDRTNTEAFF. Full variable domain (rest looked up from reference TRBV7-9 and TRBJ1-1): DTGVSQNPRHKITKRGQNVTFRCDPISEHNRLYWYRQTLGQGPEFLTYFQNEAQLEKSRLLSDRFSAERPKGSFSTLEIQRTEQGDSAMYLCASSSRDRTNTEAFFGQGTRLTVV.

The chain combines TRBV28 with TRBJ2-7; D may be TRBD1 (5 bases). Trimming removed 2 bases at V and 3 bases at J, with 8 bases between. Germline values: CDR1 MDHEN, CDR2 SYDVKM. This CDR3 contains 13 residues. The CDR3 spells CASSLNRIYEQYF. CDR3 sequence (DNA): TGTGCCAGCAGTTTAAACAGGATCTACGAGCAGTACTTC.

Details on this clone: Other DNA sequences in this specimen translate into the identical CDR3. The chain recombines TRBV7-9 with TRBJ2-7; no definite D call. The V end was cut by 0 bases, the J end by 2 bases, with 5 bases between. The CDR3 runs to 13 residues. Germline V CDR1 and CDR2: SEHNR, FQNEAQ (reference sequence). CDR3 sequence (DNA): TGTGCCAGCAGCTTAGCCGGAACCTACGAGCAGTACTTC. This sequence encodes CASSLAGTYEQYF.

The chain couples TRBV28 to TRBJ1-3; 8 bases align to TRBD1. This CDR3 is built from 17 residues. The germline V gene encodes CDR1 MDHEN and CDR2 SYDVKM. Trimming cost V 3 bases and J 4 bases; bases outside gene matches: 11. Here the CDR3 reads CASSFSPGQGTGNTIYF. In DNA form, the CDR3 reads TGTGCCAGCAGTTTTTCGCCCGGACAGGGAACCGGAAACACCATATATTTT.

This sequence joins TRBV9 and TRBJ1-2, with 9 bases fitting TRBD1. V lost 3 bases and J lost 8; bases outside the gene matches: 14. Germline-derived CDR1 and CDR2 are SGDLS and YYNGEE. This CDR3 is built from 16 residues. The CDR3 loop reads CASSGTLQGALVGYTF. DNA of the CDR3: TGTGCCAGCAGCGGAACCTTACAGGGGGCTCTGGTAGGCTACACCTTC.

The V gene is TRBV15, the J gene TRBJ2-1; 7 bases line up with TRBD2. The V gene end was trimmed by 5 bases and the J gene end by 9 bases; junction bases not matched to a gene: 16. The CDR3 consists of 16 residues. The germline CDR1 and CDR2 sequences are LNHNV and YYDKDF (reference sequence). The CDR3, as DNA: TGTGCCACCAGCGGGGGGGAAACGGCCCGCATGAGTGAGCAGTTCTTC. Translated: CATSGGETARMSEQFF.

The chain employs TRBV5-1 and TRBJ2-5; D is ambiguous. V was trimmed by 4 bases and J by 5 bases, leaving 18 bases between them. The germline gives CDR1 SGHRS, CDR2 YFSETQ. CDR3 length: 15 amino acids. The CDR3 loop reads CASSSGPGGLETQYF. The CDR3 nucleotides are TGCGCCAGCAGCAGTGGGCCGGGTGGGCTGGAGACCCAGTACTTC.

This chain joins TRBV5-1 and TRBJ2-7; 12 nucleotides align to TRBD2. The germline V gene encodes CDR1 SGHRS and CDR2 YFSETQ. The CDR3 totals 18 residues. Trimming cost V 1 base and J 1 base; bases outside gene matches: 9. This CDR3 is CASSLRLAGGLVSYEQYF. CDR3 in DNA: TGCGCCAGCAGCTTGAGGCTAGCGGGAGGGCTCGTTTCCTACGAGCAGTACTTC. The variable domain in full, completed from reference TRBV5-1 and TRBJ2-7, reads KAGVTQTPRYLIKTRGQQVTLSCSPISGHRSVSWYQQTPGQGLQFLFEYFSETQRNKGNFPGRFSGRQFSNSRSEMNVSTLELGDSALYLCASSLRLAGGLVSYEQYFGPGTRLTVT.

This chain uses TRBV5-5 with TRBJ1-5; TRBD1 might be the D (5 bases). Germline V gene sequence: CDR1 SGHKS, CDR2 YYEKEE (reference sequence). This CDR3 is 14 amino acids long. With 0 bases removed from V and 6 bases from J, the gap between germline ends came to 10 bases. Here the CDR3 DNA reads TGTGCCAGCAGCTTGGGTCAGCAGGGTCAGCCCCAGCATTTT. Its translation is CASSLGQQGQPQHF.

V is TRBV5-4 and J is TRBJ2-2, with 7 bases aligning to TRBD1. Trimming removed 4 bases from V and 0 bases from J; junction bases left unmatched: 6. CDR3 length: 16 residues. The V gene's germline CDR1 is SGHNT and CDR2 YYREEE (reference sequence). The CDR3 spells CASSADRASNTGELFF. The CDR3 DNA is TGTGCCAGCAGCGCCGACAGGGCTTCGAACACCGGGGAGCTGTTTTTT.

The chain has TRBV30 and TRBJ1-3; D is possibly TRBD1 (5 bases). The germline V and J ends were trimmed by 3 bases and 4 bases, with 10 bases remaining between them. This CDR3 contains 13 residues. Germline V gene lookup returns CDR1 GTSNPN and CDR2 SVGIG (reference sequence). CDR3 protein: CAWSQGGGNTIYF. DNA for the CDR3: TGTGCCTGGAGCCAGGGTGGGGGAAACACCATATATTTT.

CDR3 DNA: TGTGCCAGCAGCCACCTCGCGACTAGCGGAGATACGCAGTATTTT. This gives the protein CASSHLATSGDTQYF. The V gene is TRBV7-2, the J gene TRBJ2-3; 9 positions agree with TRBD2. With V trimmed by 5 bases and J by 5 bases, 8 bases remained unmatched. The length of the CDR3 is 15 residues. Germline V CDR1 and CDR2: SGHTA, FQGNSA.

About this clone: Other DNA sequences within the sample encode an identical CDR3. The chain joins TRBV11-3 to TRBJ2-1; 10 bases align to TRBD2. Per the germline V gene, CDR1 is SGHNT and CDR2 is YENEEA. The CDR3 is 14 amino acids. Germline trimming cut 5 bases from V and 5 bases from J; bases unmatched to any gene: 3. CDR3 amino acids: CASSPGLADNEQFF. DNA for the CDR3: TGTGCCAGCAGCCCCGGACTAGCGGACAATGAGCAGTTCTTC.

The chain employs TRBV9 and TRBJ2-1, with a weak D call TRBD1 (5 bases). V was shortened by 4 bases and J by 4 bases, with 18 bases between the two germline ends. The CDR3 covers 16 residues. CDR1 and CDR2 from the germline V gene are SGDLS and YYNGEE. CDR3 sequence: CASSPPAGPSYNEQFF. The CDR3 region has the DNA TGTGCCAGCAGCCCCCCGGCAGGGCCCTCATACAATGAGCAGTTCTTC.

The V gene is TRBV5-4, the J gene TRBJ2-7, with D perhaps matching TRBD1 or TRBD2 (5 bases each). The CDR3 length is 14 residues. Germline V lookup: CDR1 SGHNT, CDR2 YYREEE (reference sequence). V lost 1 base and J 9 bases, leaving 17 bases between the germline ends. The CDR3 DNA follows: TGTGCCAGCAGCTTGCCTAGCAAGGGGCCGGCGCAGTACTTC. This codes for CASSLPSKGPAQYF.

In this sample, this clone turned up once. In DNA form, the CDR3 reads TGTGCCAGCAGCCCCCCCTCGGCGGGAGCACACGAGCAGTACTTC. This encodes CASSPPSAGAHEQYF. The V call is TRBV7-2, the J call TRBJ2-7; 7 nucleotides align to TRBD2. CDR1 SGHTA and CDR2 FQGNSA come from the germline V gene. This CDR3 region has 15 residues. V was pared by 5 bases and J by 5 bases, with 12 bases of the junction left unmatched.

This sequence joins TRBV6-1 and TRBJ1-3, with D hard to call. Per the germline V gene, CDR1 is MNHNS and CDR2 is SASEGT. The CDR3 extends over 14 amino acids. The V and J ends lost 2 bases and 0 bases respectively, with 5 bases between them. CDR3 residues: CASSERASGNTIYF. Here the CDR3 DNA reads TGTGCCAGCAGTGAACGGGCCTCTGGAAACACCATATATTTT.